This T cell receptor beta chain comes out of a study of blood T cell repertoires in COVID-19. Study overall: Some COVID-19 samples were acute and others convalescent; all came from the United States, Italy and Spain. PBMCs, B-cell-depleted T cells, or T cells were the source of the cDNA or gDNA that made up the material.

Original analysis: Amplification with reference gene primers provided the estimates of nucleated cell counts. Data came from immunoSEQ multiplex PCR; TCRdb stores just in-frame clones and leaves some out. V, J and clone size were drawn from that table, and D and trimming were deduced from the DNA. The sample holds roughly 160,000 clones, more than 85% seen once. CDR1 and CDR2 (germline): LNHDA, SQIVND (reference sequence). CDR3 size: 15 residues. V gave up 2 bases and J gave up 6 bases; unmatched junction bases: 6. The genes are TRBV19 and TRBJ2-3; TRBD1 matches 9 bases. The specimen sequenced was peripheral blood. The receptor was isolated from a man in his late teens or twenties with acute or convalescent COVID-19. CDR3 in amino acids: CASSIRTGAVDTQYF. The DNA for the CDR3 is TGTGCCAGTAGTATACGGACAGGGGCCGTGGATACGCAGTATTTT.